This entry concerns a single T cell receptor beta chain. The repertoire was sequenced with immunoSEQ multiplex PCR; TCRdb's copy has only in-frame clones and lacks some. This sample has about 190,000 clones, with around 78% found just once. Trimming took 4 bases from V and 4 from J, leaving 11 bases between them. CDR1 is MGHDK and CDR2 is SYGVNS in the germline V gene. The CDR3 is made up of 14 amino acids. This sample was taken from a study of blood T cell repertoires in COVID-19. For the study at large: Researchers got acute and convalescent COVID-19 samples from the United States, Italy and Spain. T cells, B-cell-depleted T cells, or PBMCs supplied cDNA or gDNA.

Input material: peripheral blood. This chain joins TRBV25-1 and TRBJ1-5; maybe TRBD1 (6 bases). The TCR was taken from a woman of 80 years or more with active or convalescent COVID-19. CDR3 sequence reads: CASSAHRDNQPQHF. CDR3 coding DNA: TGTGCCAGCAGTGCCCACAGGGATAATCAGCCCCAGCATTTT.